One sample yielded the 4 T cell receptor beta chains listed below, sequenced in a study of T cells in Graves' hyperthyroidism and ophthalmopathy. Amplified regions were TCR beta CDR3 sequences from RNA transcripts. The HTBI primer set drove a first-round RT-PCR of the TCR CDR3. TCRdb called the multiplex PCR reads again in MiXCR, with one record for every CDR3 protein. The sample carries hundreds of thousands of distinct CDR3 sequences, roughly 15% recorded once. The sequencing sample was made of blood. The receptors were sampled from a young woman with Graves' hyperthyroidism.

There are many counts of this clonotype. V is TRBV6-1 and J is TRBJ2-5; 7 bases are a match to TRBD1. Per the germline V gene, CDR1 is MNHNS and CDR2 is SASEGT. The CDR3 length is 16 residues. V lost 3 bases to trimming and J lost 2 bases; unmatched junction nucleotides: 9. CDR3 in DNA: TGTGCCAGCAGTGAGATGGCAGGGGGAATGCAAGAGACCCAGTACTTC. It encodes CASSEMAGGMQETQYF.

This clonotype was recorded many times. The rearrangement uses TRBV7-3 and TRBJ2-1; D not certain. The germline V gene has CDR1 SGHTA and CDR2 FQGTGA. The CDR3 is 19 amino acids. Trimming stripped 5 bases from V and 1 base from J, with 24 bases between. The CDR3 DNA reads TGTGCCAGCAGCCCCCGGCCGGGCAAAACCGGCACTTCCTACAATGAGCAGTTCTTC. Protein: CASSPRPGKTGTSYNEQFF.

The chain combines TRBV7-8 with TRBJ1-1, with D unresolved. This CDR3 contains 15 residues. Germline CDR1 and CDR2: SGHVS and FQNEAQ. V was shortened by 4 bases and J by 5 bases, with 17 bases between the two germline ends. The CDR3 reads CASSSERVRRTEAFF. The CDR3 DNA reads TGTGCCAGCAGCTCAGAGCGGGTAAGGAGGACTGAAGCTTTCTTT.

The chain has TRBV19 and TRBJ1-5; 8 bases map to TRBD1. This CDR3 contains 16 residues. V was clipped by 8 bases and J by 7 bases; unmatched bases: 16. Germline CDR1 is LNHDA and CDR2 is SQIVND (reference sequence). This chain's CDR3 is CASQPGTGGLGQPQHF. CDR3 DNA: TGTGCCAGTCAGCCCGGGACAGGTGGCCTCGGGCAGCCCCAGCATTTT.